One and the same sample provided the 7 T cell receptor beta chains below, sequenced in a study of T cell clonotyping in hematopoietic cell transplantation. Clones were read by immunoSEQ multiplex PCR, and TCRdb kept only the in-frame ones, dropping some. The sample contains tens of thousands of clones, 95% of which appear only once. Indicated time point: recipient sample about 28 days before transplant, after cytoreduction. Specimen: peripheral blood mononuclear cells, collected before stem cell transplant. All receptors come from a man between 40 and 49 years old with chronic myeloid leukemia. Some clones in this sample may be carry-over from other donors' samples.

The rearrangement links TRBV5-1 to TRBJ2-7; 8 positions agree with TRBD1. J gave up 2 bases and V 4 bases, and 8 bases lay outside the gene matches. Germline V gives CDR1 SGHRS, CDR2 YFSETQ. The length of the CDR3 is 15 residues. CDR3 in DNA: TGCGCCAGCAGCCCAATGGACAGGGCTACCTACGAGCAGTACTTC. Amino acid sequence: CASSPMDRATYEQYF.

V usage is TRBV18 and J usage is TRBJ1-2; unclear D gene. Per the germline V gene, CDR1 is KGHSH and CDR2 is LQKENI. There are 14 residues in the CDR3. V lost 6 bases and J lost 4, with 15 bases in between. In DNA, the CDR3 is TGTGCCAGCTCCCTCGAAAGACGGTCCTATGGCTACACCTTC. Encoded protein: CASSLERRSYGYTF.

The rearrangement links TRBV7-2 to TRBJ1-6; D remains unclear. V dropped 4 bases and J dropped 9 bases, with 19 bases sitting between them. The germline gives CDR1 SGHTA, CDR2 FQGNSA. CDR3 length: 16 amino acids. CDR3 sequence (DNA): TGTGCCAGCAGCTCCGATGACTCTTTTGTTGGTTCACCCCTCCACTTT. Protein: CASSSDDSFVGSPLHF.

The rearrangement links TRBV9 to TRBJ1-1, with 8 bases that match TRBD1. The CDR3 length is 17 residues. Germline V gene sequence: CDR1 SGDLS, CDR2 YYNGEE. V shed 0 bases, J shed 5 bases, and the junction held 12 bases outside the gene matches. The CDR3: CASSVEAGGASGTEAFF. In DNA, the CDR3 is TGTGCCAGCAGCGTAGAGGCAGGGGGCGCGTCAGGAACTGAAGCTTTCTTT.

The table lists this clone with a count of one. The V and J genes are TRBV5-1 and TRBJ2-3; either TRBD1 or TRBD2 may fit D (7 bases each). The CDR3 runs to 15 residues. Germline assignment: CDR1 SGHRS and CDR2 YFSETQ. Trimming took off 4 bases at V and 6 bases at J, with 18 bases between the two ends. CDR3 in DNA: TGCGCCAGCAGCCCCAGGGGGGGGTCAGGGGATACGCAGTATTTT. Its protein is CASSPRGGSGDTQYF.

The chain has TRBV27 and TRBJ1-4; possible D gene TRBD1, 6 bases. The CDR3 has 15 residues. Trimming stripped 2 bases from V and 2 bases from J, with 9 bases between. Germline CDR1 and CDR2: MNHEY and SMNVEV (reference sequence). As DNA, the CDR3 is TGTGCCAGCAGTTTAAGGGGGATTACTAATGAAAAACTGTTTTTT. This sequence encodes CASSLRGITNEKLFF.

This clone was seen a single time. CDR3 loop: CASSLGTGDYNSPLHF. CDR3 bases: TGTGCCAGCAGCTTGGGGACAGGGGACTATAATTCACCCCTCCACTTT. V gene TRBV5-6 combines with J gene TRBJ1-6; 9 positions match TRBD1. The CDR3 consists of 16 residues. V shed 0 bases, J shed 3 bases, and the junction held 1 base outside the gene matches. Germline V gene sequence: CDR1 SGHDT, CDR2 YYEEEE. The full variable domain, in which reference TRBV5-6 and TRBJ1-6 provide the parts outside the CDR3, is DAGVTQSPTHLIKTRGQQVTLRCSPKSGHDTVSWYQQALGQGPQFIFQYYEEEERQRGNFPDRFSGHQFPNYSSELNVNALLLGDSALYLCASSLGTGDYNSPLHFGNGTRLTVT.